These T cell receptor beta chains were read from a single sample in a study of T cell changes during pregnancy in multiple sclerosis. Profiled with immunoSEQ multiplex PCR; TCRdb holds only in-frame clones, not every one. The table lists tens of thousands of clones, about 89% of them singletons. This specimen consisted of CD4+ T cells from peripheral blood mononuclear cells, obtained in the first trimester of pregnancy. The receptors come from a female donor in good health, enrolled as a control in a pregnancy study. CDR3s include the opening cysteine and the closing phenylalanine or tryptophan. A D gene is named only where the DNA matches it firmly. Size is omitted from some rows. Given values are once, few, many or a class for expanded clones.

D gene: .; clone size: .; V gene: TRBV2; J gene: TRBJ1-5; CDR3 protein: CASNGHREIGQPQHF; CDR3 DNA: TGTGCCAGCAATGGACACAGGGAGATAGGGCAGCCCCAGCATTTT
D gene: .; clone size: once; V gene: TRBV2; J gene: TRBJ1-1; CDR3 protein: CASSEYGGSEAFF; CDR3 DNA: TGTGCCAGCAGTGAATATGGAGGGAGTGAAGCTTTCTTT
D gene: TRBD1; clone size: .; V gene: TRBV2; J gene: TRBJ1-4; CDR3 protein: CASLKDRGNEKLFF; CDR3 DNA: TGTGCCAGCCTAAAGGACAGGGGTAATGAAAAACTGTTTTTT
D gene: .; clone size: .; V gene: TRBV5-1; J gene: TRBJ2-7; CDR3 protein: CASSLYESYEQYF; CDR3 DNA: TGCGCCAGCAGCTTATATGAGTCCTACGAGCAGTACTTC
D gene: TRBD2; clone size: .; V gene: TRBV28; J gene: TRBJ2-1; CDR3 protein: CASSPPGLSPYNEQFF; CDR3 DNA: TGTGCCAGCAGCCCCCCGGGACTATCCCCCTACAATGAGCAGTTCTTC
D gene: .; clone size: .; V gene: TRBV20-1; J gene: TRBJ1-5; CDR3 protein: CSARDRRAQHF; CDR3 DNA: TGCAGTGCTAGAGATCGGAGGGCCCAGCATTTT
D gene: .; clone size: .; V gene: TRBV18; J gene: TRBJ1-1; CDR3 protein: CASSPATGGRGWGPEAFF; CDR3 DNA: TGTGCCAGCTCACCAGCGACAGGAGGACGGGGCTGGGGGCCTGAAGCTTTCTTT
D gene: TRBD2; clone size: .; V gene: TRBV5-4; J gene: TRBJ2-3; CDR3 protein: CASSFRAGAPSTDTQYF; CDR3 DNA: TGTGCCAGCAGCTTCCGAGCGGGGGCCCCAAGCACAGATACGCAGTATTTT
D gene: TRBD1; clone size: few; V gene: TRBV4-1; J gene: TRBJ2-5; CDR3 protein: CASSPLPGGATQYF; CDR3 DNA: TGCGCCAGCAGCCCGCTTCCAGGGGGTGCGACCCAGTACTTC
D gene: .; clone size: once; V gene: TRBV7-2; J gene: TRBJ2-3; CDR3 protein: CASSPGTPPDTQYF; CDR3 DNA: TGTGCCAGCAGCCCCGGGACTCCGCCAGATACGCAGTATTTT
D gene: .; clone size: .; V gene: TRBV4-1; J gene: TRBJ1-2; CDR3 protein: CASSRLGGANYGYTF; CDR3 DNA: TGCGCCAGCAGCCGCCTGGGGGGGGCTAACTATGGCTACACCTTC
D gene: .; clone size: .; V gene: TRBV5-5; J gene: TRBJ1-2; CDR3 protein: CASRVGRDTRGYTF; CDR3 DNA: TGTGCCAGCAGGGTAGGCAGGGACACTAGGGGCTACACCTTC
D gene: TRBD1; clone size: .; V gene: TRBV18; J gene: TRBJ2-4; CDR3 protein: CASSPLTGGGLAKNIQYF; CDR3 DNA: TGTGCCAGCTCACCCTTGACAGGGGGAGGACTAGCCAAAAACATTCAGTACTTC
D gene: TRBD2; clone size: .; V gene: TRBV25-1; J gene: TRBJ2-7; CDR3 protein: CASKGLAGGGYEQYF; CDR3 DNA: TGTGCCAGCAAAGGACTAGCGGGAGGAGGGTACGAGCAGTACTTC
D gene: .; clone size: .; V gene: TRBV6-1; J gene: TRBJ1-5; CDR3 protein: CASSEMWREPQHF; CDR3 DNA: TGTGCCAGCAGTGAAATGTGGAGAGAGCCCCAGCATTTT
D gene: TRBD2; clone size: .; V gene: TRBV5-1; J gene: TRBJ2-1; CDR3 protein: CASSLAGLAGGGEQFF; CDR3 DNA: TGCGCCAGCAGCTTGGCGGGCCTAGCGGGAGGGGGTGAGCAGTTCTTC
D gene: TRBD2; clone size: .; V gene: TRBV5-5; J gene: TRBJ2-1; CDR3 protein: CASRQLAGGSNEQFF; CDR3 DNA: TGTGCCAGCAGACAACTAGCGGGGGGGTCCAATGAGCAGTTCTTC
D gene: .; clone size: .; V gene: TRBV6-1; J gene: TRBJ1-4; CDR3 protein: CASGRQSANEKLFF; CDR3 DNA: TGTGCCAGCGGCCGACAGTCAGCTAATGAAAAACTGTTTTTT
D gene: .; clone size: .; V gene: TRBV6-1; J gene: TRBJ2-4; CDR3 protein: CASSEKATVIAKNIQYF; CDR3 DNA: TGTGCCAGCAGTGAAAAGGCTACAGTCATAGCCAAAAACATTCAGTACTTC
D gene: TRBD2; clone size: few; V gene: TRBV6-1; J gene: TRBJ2-1; CDR3 protein: CASSVLAGDNEQFF; CDR3 DNA: TGTGCCAGCAGTGTACTAGCGGGGGACAATGAGCAGTTCTTC
D gene: TRBD1; clone size: .; V gene: TRBV19; J gene: TRBJ1-1; CDR3 protein: CASSDTGQVGHTEAFF; CDR3 DNA: TGTGCCAGTAGTGATACAGGACAGGTGGGGCACACTGAAGCTTTCTTT
D gene: TRBD1; clone size: few; V gene: TRBV5-1; J gene: TRBJ1-5; CDR3 protein: CASSLGGTGGLNQPQHF; CDR3 DNA: TGCGCCAGCAGCTTGGGGGGGACAGGTGGACTTAATCAGCCCCAGCATTTT
D gene: TRBD1; clone size: .; V gene: TRBV14; J gene: TRBJ1-2; CDR3 protein: CASSQGIGGHTF; CDR3 DNA: TGTGCCAGCAGCCAAGGAATAGGGGGCCACACCTTC
D gene: .; clone size: .; V gene: TRBV30; J gene: TRBJ2-7; CDR3 protein: CAWSPVGHRNYEQYF; CDR3 DNA: TGTGCCTGGAGCCCCGTGGGACACAGGAATTACGAGCAGTACTTC
D gene: .; clone size: .; V gene: TRBV6-6; J gene: TRBJ1-4; CDR3 protein: CASSLPGQNEKLFF; CDR3 DNA: TGTGCCAGCAGTTTGCCTGGACAGAATGAAAAACTGTTTTTT
D gene: TRBD2; clone size: .; V gene: TRBV5-5; J gene: TRBJ2-7; CDR3 protein: CASSSQRGATYEQYF; CDR3 DNA: TGTGCCAGCAGCTCCCAGCGGGGGGCCACCTACGAGCAGTACTTC
D gene: TRBD2; clone size: .; V gene: TRBV5-1; J gene: TRBJ2-3; CDR3 protein: CASSTGLAGGSDTQYF; CDR3 DNA: TGCGCCAGCAGCACCGGACTAGCGGGGGGCTCAGATACGCAGTATTTT
D gene: .; clone size: .; V gene: TRBV6-5; J gene: TRBJ2-7; CDR3 protein: CASRRGQASYEQYF; CDR3 DNA: TGTGCCAGCAGACGAGGACAAGCGTCGTACGAGCAGTACTTC
D gene: .; clone size: .; V gene: TRBV29-1; J gene: TRBJ2-5; CDR3 protein: CSVDRLQETQYF; CDR3 DNA: TGCAGCGTTGACAGGCTTCAAGAGACCCAGTACTTC
D gene: .; clone size: .; V gene: TRBV4-1; J gene: TRBJ2-1; CDR3 protein: CASSQEGKAGRSYNEQFF; CDR3 DNA: TGCGCCAGCAGCCAAGAGGGGAAGGCGGGCCGCTCCTACAATGAGCAGTTCTTC
D gene: .; clone size: few; V gene: TRBV21-1; J gene: TRBJ1-1; CDR3 protein: CASSTLDRVFLAFF; CDR3 DNA: TGTGCCAGCAGCACCCTAGACAGGGTTTTTTTAGCTTTCTTT
D gene: .; clone size: once; V gene: TRBV7-6; J gene: TRBJ1-1; CDR3 protein: CASTLEWTPNTEAFF; CDR3 DNA: TGTGCCAGCACCCTCGAGTGGACACCCAACACTGAAGCTTTCTTT
D gene: .; clone size: .; V gene: TRBV21-1; J gene: TRBJ2-4; CDR3 protein: CASSKRLAKNIQYF; CDR3 DNA: TGTGCCAGCAGCAAGAGACTAGCCAAAAACATTCAGTACTTC
D gene: TRBD2; clone size: once; V gene: TRBV5-4; J gene: TRBJ2-5; CDR3 protein: CASSLKLAGETQYF; CDR3 DNA: TGTGCCAGCAGCTTAAAGCTAGCGGGGGAGACCCAGTACTTC
D gene: TRBD2; clone size: .; V gene: TRBV11-3; J gene: TRBJ2-1; CDR3 protein: CASSLTSGRALNEQFF; CDR3 DNA: TGTGCCAGCAGCTTGACTAGCGGGAGGGCCCTCAATGAGCAGTTCTTC
D gene: TRBD2; clone size: .; V gene: TRBV14; J gene: TRBJ2-2; CDR3 protein: CASSQWTSQSGELFF; CDR3 DNA: TGTGCCAGCAGCCAATGGACTAGCCAGTCCGGGGAGCTGTTTTTT
D gene: TRBD2; clone size: .; V gene: TRBV5-1; J gene: TRBJ2-7; CDR3 protein: CASSFTSGGTLYEQYF; CDR3 DNA: TGCGCCAGCAGCTTTACTAGCGGGGGGACCCTCTACGAGCAGTACTTC
D gene: .; clone size: .; V gene: TRBV29-1; J gene: TRBJ2-3; CDR3 protein: CSVGPGSNTDTQYF; CDR3 DNA: TGCAGCGTGGGTCCGGGGAGCAACACAGATACGCAGTATTTT
D gene: .; clone size: .; V gene: TRBV27; J gene: TRBJ1-2; CDR3 protein: CASSFPNGYTF; CDR3 DNA: TGTGCCAGCAGTTTTCCCAATGGCTACACCTTC
D gene: TRBD2; clone size: .; V gene: TRBV19; J gene: TRBJ2-5; CDR3 protein: CASSRGLADQETQYF; CDR3 DNA: TGTGCCAGTAGCCGCGGACTAGCCGACCAAGAGACCCAGTACTTC
D gene: TRBD1; clone size: .; V gene: TRBV19; J gene: TRBJ2-7; CDR3 protein: CASRPTGFSYEQYF; CDR3 DNA: TGTGCCAGTAGGCCGACAGGGTTCTCCTACGAGCAGTACTTC
D gene: .; clone size: .; V gene: TRBV21-1; J gene: TRBJ1-2; CDR3 protein: CASTRTGLYGYTF; CDR3 DNA: TGTGCCAGCACCCGGACAGGGCTCTATGGCTACACCTTC
D gene: .; clone size: .; V gene: TRBV29-1; J gene: TRBJ2-3; CDR3 protein: CSVRQSTDTQYF; CDR3 DNA: TGCAGCGTCCGACAGAGCACAGATACGCAGTATTTT
D gene: .; clone size: .; V gene: TRBV14; J gene: TRBJ1-1; CDR3 protein: CASSQVPDTEAFF; CDR3 DNA: TGTGCCAGCAGCCAGGTACCAGACACTGAAGCTTTCTTT
D gene: .; clone size: .; V gene: TRBV28; J gene: TRBJ2-1; CDR3 protein: CASSEGGSTHNEQFF; CDR3 DNA: TGTGCCAGCAGTGAGGGCGGATCAACGCACAATGAGCAGTTCTTC
D gene: .; clone size: .; V gene: TRBV18; J gene: TRBJ2-1; CDR3 protein: CASSPGRGEQFF; CDR3 DNA: TGTGCCAGCTCACCAGGTCGCGGTGAGCAGTTCTTC
D gene: .; clone size: once; V gene: TRBV10-3; J gene: TRBJ2-5; CDR3 protein: CAISESQRRETQYF; CDR3 DNA: TGTGCCATCAGTGAGTCGCAGCGGAGAGAGACCCAGTACTTC
D gene: .; clone size: .; V gene: TRBV28; J gene: TRBJ2-7; CDR3 protein: CASSPDGTYEQYF; CDR3 DNA: TGTGCCAGCAGCCCGGACGGGACCTACGAGCAGTACTTC
D gene: .; clone size: .; V gene: TRBV28; J gene: TRBJ1-4; CDR3 protein: CASSQQGRGEKLFF; CDR3 DNA: TGTGCCAGCAGTCAACAGGGAAGAGGCGAAAAACTGTTTTTT
D gene: TRBD2; clone size: .; V gene: TRBV11-2; J gene: TRBJ2-7; CDR3 protein: CASSSGLAGDEQYF; CDR3 DNA: TGTGCCAGCAGCTCGGGACTAGCGGGGGACGAGCAGTACTTC
D gene: .; clone size: few; V gene: TRBV6-4; J gene: TRBJ2-3; CDR3 protein: CASSVRGEPTDTQYF; CDR3 DNA: TGTGCCAGCAGTGTACGCGGGGAGCCCACAGATACGCAGTATTTT
D gene: TRBD1; clone size: .; V gene: TRBV5-1; J gene: TRBJ2-7; CDR3 protein: CASSGLTGPEQYF; CDR3 DNA: TGCGCCAGCAGCGGGTTGACAGGGCCCGAGCAGTACTTC
D gene: TRBD2; clone size: .; V gene: TRBV10-3; J gene: TRBJ2-7; CDR3 protein: CAISDLVLAGVDEQYF; CDR3 DNA: TGTGCCATCAGTGACCTTGTGCTAGCGGGAGTCGACGAGCAGTACTTC
D gene: .; clone size: .; V gene: TRBV10-1; J gene: TRBJ2-7; CDR3 protein: CASSPQPSTYEQYF; CDR3 DNA: TGCGCCAGCAGCCCACAGCCTTCTACCTACGAGCAGTACTTC
D gene: TRBD1; clone size: .; V gene: TRBV7-2; J gene: TRBJ2-7; CDR3 protein: CATGTGNSYEQYF; CDR3 DNA: TGTGCCACAGGGACAGGGAACTCCTACGAGCAGTACTTC
D gene: TRBD1; clone size: .; V gene: TRBV5-1; J gene: TRBJ2-7; CDR3 protein: CASSTGQAPYEQYF; CDR3 DNA: TGCGCCAGCAGCACGGGACAGGCCCCCTACGAGCAGTACTTC
D gene: TRBD1; clone size: .; V gene: TRBV7-9; J gene: TRBJ1-5; CDR3 protein: CASSVWDRVQPQHF; CDR3 DNA: TGTGCCAGCAGCGTCTGGGACAGGGTTCAGCCCCAGCATTTT
D gene: .; clone size: .; V gene: TRBV10-2; J gene: TRBJ1-2; CDR3 protein: CASQGGDYGYTF; CDR3 DNA: TGCGCCAGCCAAGGGGGAGACTATGGCTACACCTTC